This TCR beta chain emerged from a study of shared clonotypes between healthy human individuals. The CDR3 has 13 residues. Germline V gives CDR1 MNHEY, CDR2 SVGAGI. V lost 6 bases, J lost 4 bases, and 12 bases lay in between. This table comes from immunoSEQ multiplex PCR, and its TCRdb copy is limited to in-frame clones, with some not included. The sample holds under 1,100,000 clones; about four fifths are singletons and the top ten take around 0.61%. Donors were healthy HIV-negative adults without recently reported acute infections or vaccinations. Material: memory CD4+ T cells from PBMCs. Described subset: CD45RA-negative fraction. The rearrangement links TRBV6-5 to TRBJ1-1; no reliable D call. The TCR sequence derives from a man younger than 30 in good health. Some clones in this sample may be carry-over from other donors' samples. The CDR3 bases are TGTGCCAGCAGCCCCCTGATCCGCACTGAAGCTTTCTTT. Amino acid sequence: CASSPLIRTEAFF.